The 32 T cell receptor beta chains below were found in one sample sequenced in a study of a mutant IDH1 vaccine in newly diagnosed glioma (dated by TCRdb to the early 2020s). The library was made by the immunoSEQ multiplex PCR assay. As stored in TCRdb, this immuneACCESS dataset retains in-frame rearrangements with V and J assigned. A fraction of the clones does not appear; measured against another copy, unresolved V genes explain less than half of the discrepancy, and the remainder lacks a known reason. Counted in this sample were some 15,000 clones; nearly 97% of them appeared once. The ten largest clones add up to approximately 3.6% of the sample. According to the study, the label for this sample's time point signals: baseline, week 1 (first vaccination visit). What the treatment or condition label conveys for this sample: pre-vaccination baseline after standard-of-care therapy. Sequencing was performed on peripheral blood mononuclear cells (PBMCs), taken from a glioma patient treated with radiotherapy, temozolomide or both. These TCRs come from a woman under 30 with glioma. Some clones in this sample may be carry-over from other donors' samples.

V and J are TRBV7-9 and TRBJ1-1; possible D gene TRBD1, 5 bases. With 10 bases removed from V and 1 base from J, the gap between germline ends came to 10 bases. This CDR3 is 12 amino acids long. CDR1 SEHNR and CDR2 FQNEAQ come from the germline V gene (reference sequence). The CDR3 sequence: CATDGGNTEAFF. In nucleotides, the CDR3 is TGTGCCACCGATGGGGGGAACACTGAAGCTTTCTTT.

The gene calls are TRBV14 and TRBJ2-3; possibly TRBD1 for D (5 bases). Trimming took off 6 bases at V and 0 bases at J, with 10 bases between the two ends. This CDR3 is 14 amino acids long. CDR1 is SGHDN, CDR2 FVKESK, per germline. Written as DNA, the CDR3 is TGTGCCAGCAGGAATAGGGGAAGCACAGATACGCAGTATTTT. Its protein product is CASRNRGSTDTQYF.

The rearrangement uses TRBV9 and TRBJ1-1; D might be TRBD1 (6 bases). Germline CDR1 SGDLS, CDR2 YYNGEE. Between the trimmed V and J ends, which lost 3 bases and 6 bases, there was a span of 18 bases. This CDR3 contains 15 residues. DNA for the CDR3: TGTGCCAGCAGCGGTAACAGGGTACGGTCCTCTGAAGCTTTCTTT. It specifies CASSGNRVRSSEAFF.

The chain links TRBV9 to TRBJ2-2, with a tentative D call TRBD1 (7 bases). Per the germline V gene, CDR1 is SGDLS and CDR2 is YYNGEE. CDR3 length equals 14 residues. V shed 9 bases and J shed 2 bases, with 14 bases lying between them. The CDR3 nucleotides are TGTGCCACCGCAGGGGGGTTCAACACCGGGGAGCTGTTTTTT. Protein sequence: CATAGGFNTGELFF.

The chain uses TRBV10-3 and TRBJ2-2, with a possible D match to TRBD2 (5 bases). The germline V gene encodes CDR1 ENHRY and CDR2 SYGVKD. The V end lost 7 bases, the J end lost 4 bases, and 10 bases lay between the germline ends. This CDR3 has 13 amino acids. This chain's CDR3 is CAINRGVTGELFF. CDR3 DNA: TGTGCCATCAATCGGGGAGTCACCGGGGAGCTGTTTTTT.

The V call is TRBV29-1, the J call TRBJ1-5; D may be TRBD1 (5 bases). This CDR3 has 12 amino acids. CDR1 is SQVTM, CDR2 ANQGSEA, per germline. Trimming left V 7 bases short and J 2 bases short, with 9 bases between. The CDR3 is CSAQQGNQPQHF. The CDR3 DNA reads TGCAGCGCCCAACAGGGCAATCAGCCCCAGCATTTT.

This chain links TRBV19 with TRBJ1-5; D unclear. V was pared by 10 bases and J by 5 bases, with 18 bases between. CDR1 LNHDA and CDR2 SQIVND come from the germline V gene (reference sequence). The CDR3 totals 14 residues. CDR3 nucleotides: TGTGCCACGAGTAAGACGGCCCTGGATCAGCCCCAGCATTTT. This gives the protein CATSKTALDQPQHF.

The CDR3 sequence is CASSLGRGIGEKLFF. CDR3 coding DNA: TGCGCCAGCAGCTTGGGGAGGGGAATAGGTGAAAAACTGTTTTTT. The chain is built from TRBV5-1 and TRBJ1-4; D is perhaps TRBD1 (5 bases). Germline-derived CDR1 and CDR2 are SGHRS and YFSETQ. This CDR3 region has 15 residues. Trimming pared 0 bases from V and 7 bases from J, leaving 13 bases between.

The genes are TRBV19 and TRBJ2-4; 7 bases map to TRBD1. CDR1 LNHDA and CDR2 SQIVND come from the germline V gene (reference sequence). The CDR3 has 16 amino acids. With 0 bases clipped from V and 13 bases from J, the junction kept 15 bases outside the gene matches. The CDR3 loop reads CASSIDRNPGQNKQYF. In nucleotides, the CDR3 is TGTGCCAGTAGTATAGACCGGAACCCGGGACAGAATAAGCAGTACTTC.

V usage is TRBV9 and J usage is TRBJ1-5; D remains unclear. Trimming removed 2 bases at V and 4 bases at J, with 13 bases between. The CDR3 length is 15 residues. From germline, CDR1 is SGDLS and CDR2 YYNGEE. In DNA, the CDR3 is TGTGCCAGCAGCGTTGGTTTGGTTGGTAATCAGCCCCAGCATTTT. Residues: CASSVGLVGNQPQHF.

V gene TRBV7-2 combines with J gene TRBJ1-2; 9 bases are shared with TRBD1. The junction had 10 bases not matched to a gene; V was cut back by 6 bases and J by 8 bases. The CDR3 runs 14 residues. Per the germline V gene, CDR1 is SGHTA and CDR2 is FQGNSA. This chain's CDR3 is CASREPGQGLGYTF. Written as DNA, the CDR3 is TGTGCCAGCAGGGAGCCGGGACAGGGATTGGGCTACACCTTC. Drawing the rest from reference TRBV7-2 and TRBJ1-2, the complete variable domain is GAGVSQSPSNKVTEKGKDVELRCDPISGHTALYWYRQSLGQGLEFLIYFQGNSAPDKSGLPSDRFSAERTGGSVSTLTIQRTQQEDSAVYLCASREPGQGLGYTFGSGTRLTVV.

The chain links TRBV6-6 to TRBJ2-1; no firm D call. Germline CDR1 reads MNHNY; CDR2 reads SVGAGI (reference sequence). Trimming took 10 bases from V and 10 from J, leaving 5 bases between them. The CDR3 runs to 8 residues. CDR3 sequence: CATEEQFF. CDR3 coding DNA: TGTGCCACTGAGGAGCAGTTCTTC.

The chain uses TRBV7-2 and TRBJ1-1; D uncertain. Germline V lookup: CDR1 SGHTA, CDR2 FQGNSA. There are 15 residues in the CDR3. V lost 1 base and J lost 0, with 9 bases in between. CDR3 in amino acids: CASSLEAGLNTEAFF. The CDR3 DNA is TGTGCCAGCAGCTTAGAGGCTGGCTTGAACACTGAAGCTTTCTTT.

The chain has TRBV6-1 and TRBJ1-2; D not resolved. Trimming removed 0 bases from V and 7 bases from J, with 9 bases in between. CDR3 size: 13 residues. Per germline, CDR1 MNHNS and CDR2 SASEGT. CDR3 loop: CASSEAGSGGYTF. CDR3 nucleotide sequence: TGTGCCAGCAGTGAAGCAGGGAGCGGTGGCTACACCTTC.

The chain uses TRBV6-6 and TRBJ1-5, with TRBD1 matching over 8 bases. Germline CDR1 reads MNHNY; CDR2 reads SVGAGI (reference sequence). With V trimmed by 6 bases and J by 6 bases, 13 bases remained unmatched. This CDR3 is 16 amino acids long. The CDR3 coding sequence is TGTGCCAGCAGCCTCACCGCGACAGGGGAGGGTCAGCCCCAGCATTTT. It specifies CASSLTATGEGQPQHF.

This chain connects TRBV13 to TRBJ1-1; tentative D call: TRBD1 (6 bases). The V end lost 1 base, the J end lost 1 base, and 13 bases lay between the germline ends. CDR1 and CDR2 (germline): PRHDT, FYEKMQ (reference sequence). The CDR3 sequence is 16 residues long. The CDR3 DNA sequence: TGTGCCAGCAGCTTAGTTCCCGGGACACAGAACACTGAAGCTTTCTTT. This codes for CASSLVPGTQNTEAFF.

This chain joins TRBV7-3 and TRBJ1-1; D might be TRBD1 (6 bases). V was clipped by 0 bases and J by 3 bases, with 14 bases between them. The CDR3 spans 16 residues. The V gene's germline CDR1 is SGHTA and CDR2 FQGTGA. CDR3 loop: CASSLTLRGSDTEAFF. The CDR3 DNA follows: TGTGCCAGCAGCTTAACTCTGAGGGGGTCCGACACTGAAGCTTTCTTT. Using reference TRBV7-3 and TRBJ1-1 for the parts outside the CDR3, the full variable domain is GAGVSQTPSNKVTEKGKYVELRCDPISGHTALYWYRQSLGQGPEFLIYFQGTGAADDSGLPNDRFFAVRPEGSVSTLKIQRTERGDSAVYLCASSLTLRGSDTEAFFGQGTRLTVV.

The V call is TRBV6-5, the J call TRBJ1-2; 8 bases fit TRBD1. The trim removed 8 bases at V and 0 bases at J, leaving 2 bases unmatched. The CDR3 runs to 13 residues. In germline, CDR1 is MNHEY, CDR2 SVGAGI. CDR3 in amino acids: CASGDRTNYGYTF. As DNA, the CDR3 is TGTGCCAGCGGGGACAGGACTAACTATGGCTACACCTTC.

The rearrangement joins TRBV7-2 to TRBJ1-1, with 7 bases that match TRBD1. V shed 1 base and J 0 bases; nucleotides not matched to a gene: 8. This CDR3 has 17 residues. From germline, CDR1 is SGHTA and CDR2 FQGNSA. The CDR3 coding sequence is TGTGCCAGCAGCTTAGGTGCCCCAGGGGGGGTGAACACTGAAGCTTTCTTT. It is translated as CASSLGAPGGVNTEAFF.

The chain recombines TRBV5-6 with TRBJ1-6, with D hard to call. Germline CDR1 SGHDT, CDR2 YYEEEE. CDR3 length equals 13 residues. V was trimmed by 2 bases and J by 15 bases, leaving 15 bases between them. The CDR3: CASSFGDVGLLHF. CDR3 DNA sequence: TGTGCCAGCAGCTTTGGGGATGTAGGACTCCTCCACTTT.

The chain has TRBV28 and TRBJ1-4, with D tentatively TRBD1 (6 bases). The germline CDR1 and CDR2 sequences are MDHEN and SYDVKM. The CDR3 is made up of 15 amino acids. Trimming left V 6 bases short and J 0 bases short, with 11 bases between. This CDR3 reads CASRTGGATNEKLFF. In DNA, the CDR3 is TGTGCCAGCAGGACTGGGGGCGCAACTAATGAAAAACTGTTTTTT.

Here the CDR3 reads CASSSRQWNYGYTF. In DNA form, the CDR3 reads TGTGCCAGCAGCTCTAGACAGTGGAACTATGGCTACACCTTC. The chain has TRBV7-9 and TRBJ1-2, with a weak D call TRBD1 (5 bases). From germline, CDR1 is SEHNR and CDR2 FQNEAQ (reference sequence). The CDR3 length is 14 residues. The ends were cut back, 4 bases at V and 2 bases at J, with 11 bases in the middle. Looking up the rest from reference TRBV7-9 and TRBJ1-2 gives the full variable domain: DTGVSQNPRHKITKRGQNVTFRCDPISEHNRLYWYRQTLGQGPEFLTYFQNEAQLEKSRLLSDRFSAERPKGSFSTLEIQRTEQGDSAMYLCASSSRQWNYGYTFGSGTRLTVV.

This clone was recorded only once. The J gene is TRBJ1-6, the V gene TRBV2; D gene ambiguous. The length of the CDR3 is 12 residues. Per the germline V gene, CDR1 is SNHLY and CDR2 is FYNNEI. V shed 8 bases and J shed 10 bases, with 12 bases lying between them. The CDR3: CASGMTESPLHF. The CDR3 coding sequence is TGTGCCAGCGGAATGACGGAATCACCCCTCCACTTT.

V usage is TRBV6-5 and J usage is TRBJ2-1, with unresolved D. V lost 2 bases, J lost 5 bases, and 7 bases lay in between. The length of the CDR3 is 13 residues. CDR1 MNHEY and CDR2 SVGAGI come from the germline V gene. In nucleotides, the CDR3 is TGTGCCAGCAGTTACGGCACCAACAATGAGCAGTTCTTC. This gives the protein CASSYGTNNEQFF.

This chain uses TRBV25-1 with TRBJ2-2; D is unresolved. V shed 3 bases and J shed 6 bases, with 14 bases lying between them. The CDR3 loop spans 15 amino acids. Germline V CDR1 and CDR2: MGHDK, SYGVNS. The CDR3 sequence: CASSDGFTSAGELFF. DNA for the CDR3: TGTGCCAGCAGTGACGGGTTCACCTCCGCCGGGGAGCTGTTTTTT.

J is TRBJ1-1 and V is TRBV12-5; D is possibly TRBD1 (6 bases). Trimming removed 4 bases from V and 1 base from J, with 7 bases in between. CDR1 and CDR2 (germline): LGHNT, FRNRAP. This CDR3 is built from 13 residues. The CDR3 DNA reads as TGTGCTAGTGGTTGGGGGCCGAACACTGAAGCTTTCTTT. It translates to CASGWGPNTEAFF.

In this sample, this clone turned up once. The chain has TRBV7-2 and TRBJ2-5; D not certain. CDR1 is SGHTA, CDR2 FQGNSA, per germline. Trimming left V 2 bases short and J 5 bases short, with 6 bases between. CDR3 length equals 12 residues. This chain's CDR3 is CASSLMQETQYF. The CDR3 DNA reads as TGTGCCAGCAGCTTAATGCAGGAGACCCAGTACTTC. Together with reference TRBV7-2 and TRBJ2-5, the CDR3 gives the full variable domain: GAGVSQSPSNKVTEKGKDVELRCDPISGHTALYWYRQSLGQGLEFLIYFQGNSAPDKSGLPSDRFSAERTGGSVSTLTIQRTQQEDSAVYLCASSLMQETQYFGPGTRLLVL.

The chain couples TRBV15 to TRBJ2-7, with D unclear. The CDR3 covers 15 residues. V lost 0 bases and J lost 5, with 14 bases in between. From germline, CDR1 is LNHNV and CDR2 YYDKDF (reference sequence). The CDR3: CATSRDMGPNNEQYF. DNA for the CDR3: TGTGCCACCAGCAGAGATATGGGCCCAAATAACGAGCAGTACTTC.

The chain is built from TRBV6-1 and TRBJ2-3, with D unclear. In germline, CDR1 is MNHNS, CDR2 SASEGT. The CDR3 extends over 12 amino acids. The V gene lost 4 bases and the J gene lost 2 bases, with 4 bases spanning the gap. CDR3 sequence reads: CASSVLTDTQYF. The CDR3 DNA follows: TGTGCCAGCAGTGTGCTCACAGATACGCAGTATTTT.

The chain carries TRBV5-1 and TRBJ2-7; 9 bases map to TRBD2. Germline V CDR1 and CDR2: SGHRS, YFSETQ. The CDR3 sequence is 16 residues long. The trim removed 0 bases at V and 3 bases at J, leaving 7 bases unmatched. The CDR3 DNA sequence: TGCGCCAGCAGCTTGGCGGGCGGGAGGGCCCTCTACGAGCAGTACTTC. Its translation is CASSLAGGRALYEQYF.

The CDR3 region has the DNA TGTGCCAGCAGCTCAGGATTTGGGGGGCCGGTTCCGACCTTGGGGGCGGATACGCAGTATTTT. The encoded protein is CASSSGFGGPVPTLGADTQYF. The chain employs TRBV27 and TRBJ2-3; either TRBD1 or TRBD2 may supply D (6 bases each). The germline CDR1 and CDR2 sequences are MNHEY and SMNVEV (reference sequence). The ends were cut back, 6 bases at V and 6 bases at J, with 37 bases in the middle. The CDR3 is made up of 21 amino acids.

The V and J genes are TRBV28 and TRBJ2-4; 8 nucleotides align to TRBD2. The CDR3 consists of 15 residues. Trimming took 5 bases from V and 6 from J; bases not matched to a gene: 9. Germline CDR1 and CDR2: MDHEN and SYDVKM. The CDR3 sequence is CASSPPGGGRNIQYF. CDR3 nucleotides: TGTGCCAGCAGTCCCCCCGGGGGGGGGAGAAACATTCAGTACTTC.